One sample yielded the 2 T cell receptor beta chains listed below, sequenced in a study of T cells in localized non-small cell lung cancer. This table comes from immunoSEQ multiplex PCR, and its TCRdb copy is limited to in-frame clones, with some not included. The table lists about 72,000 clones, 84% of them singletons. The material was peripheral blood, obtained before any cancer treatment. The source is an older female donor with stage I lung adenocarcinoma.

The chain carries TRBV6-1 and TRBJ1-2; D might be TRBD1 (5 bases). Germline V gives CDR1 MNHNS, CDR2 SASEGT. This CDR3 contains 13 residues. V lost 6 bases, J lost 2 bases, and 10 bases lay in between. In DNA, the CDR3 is TGTGCCAGCAGGATGACAGAAAACTATGGCTACACCTTC. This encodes CASRMTENYGYTF.

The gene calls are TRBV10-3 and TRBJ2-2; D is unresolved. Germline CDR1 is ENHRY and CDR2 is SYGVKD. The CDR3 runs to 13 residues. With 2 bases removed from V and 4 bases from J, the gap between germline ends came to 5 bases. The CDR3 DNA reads TGTGCCATCAGTGAGGTGATCACCGGGGAGCTGTTTTTT. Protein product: CAISEVITGELFF.